One and the same sample provided the 22 T cell receptor beta chains below, sequenced in a study of neurological immune-mediated disorders. One entry per CDR3 protein, called by TCRdb with MiXCR from the 5' RACE reads. The sample has more than 30,000 distinct CDR3 sequences, approximately 7.2% seen once. The sample consisted of CD4+ T cells from blood. These receptor sequences come from a man aged 50 to 60 in good health.

The sample holds many counts of this clonotype. The chain has TRBV20-1 and TRBJ1-5; the D is unclear. Germline V gene data show CDR1 as DFQATT and CDR2 as SNEGSKA (reference sequence). This CDR3 is built from 14 residues. Trimming took off 1 base at V and 4 bases at J, with 11 bases between the two ends. The CDR3: CSARAPGINQPQHF. DNA for the CDR3: TGCAGTGCTAGAGCCCCAGGAATAAATCAGCCCCAGCATTTT.

Ten or more counts support this clonotype. The J gene is TRBJ1-5, the V gene TRBV28; TRBD1 might be the D (6 bases). Germline-derived CDR1 and CDR2 are MDHEN and SYDVKM. The CDR3 loop spans 16 amino acids. V lost 5 bases and J 4 bases, leaving 18 bases between the germline ends. The CDR3 DNA sequence: TGTGCCAGCAGTACCCTTCGGGGGGGCGAAAATCAGCCCCAGCATTTT. Translating it yields CASSTLRGGENQPQHF.

There are many counts of this clonotype. The chain uses TRBV5-1 and TRBJ2-7; either TRBD1 or TRBD2 may supply D (5 bases each). The CDR3 extends over 15 amino acids. V was clipped by 3 bases and J by 3 bases, with 16 bases between them. From germline, CDR1 is SGHRS and CDR2 YFSETQ. For the CDR3, the DNA is TGCGCCAGCAGCTCGACCGGGACCGGTGACTACGAGCAGTACTTC. Residues: CASSSTGTGDYEQYF.

This clonotype was observed many times. This chain connects TRBV3-1 to TRBJ2-7; D remains ambiguous. CDR1 and CDR2 (germline): LGHDT, YNNKEL (reference sequence). Trimming removed 1 base from V and 8 bases from J, with 6 bases in between. The length of the CDR3 is 11 residues. The CDR3 loop reads CASSQAGQQYF. CDR3 nucleotide sequence: TGTGCCAGCAGCCAAGCTGGTCAGCAGTACTTC.

This clonotype was counted many times. V gene TRBV7-2 combines with J gene TRBJ1-1; D unresolved. In germline, CDR1 is SGHTA, CDR2 FQGNSA. V was trimmed by 1 base and J by 1 base, leaving 4 bases between them. The CDR3 spans 13 residues. DNA for the CDR3: TGTGCCAGCAGCTTAGGGTGGAACACTGAAGCTTTCTTT. Protein sequence: CASSLGWNTEAFF.

This clonotype was detected many times. The V call is TRBV29-1, the J call TRBJ2-7, with D possibly being TRBD1 (5 bases). CDR3 length: 14 residues. V shed 0 bases and J shed 2 bases, with 11 bases lying between them. Germline V gives CDR1 SQVTM, CDR2 ANQGSEA. CDR3 sequence reads: CSVEDSKGPYEQYF. For the CDR3, the DNA is TGCAGCGTTGAAGATAGTAAGGGGCCCTACGAGCAGTACTTC.

This clonotype has a count of ten or more. The J gene is TRBJ1-2, the V gene TRBV29-1; D may be TRBD1 (5 bases). Germline V gene data show CDR1 as SQVTM and CDR2 as ANQGSEA. The CDR3 contains 13 residues. With 6 bases removed from V and 8 bases from J, the gap between germline ends came to 19 bases. The CDR3 loop is CSVTTGTEFGYTF. DNA for the CDR3: TGCAGCGTCACTACCGGGACCGAGTTCGGCTACACCTTC.

The chain employs TRBV20-1 and TRBJ2-3; 11 bases are a match to TRBD2. Per germline, CDR1 DFQATT and CDR2 SNEGSKA (reference sequence). The trim removed 1 base at V and 3 bases at J, leaving 3 bases unmatched. The CDR3 spans 15 residues. CDR3 nucleotides: TGCAGTGCTAGAGGGAGACTAGCGGGGACAGATACGCAGTATTTT. This translates into CSARGRLAGTDTQYF.

Ten or more counts support this clonotype. The chain links TRBV5-1 to TRBJ2-7, with D perhaps matching TRBD1 or TRBD2 (5 bases each). V was clipped by 4 bases and J by 1 base, with 12 bases between them. The CDR3 is 14 amino acids. CDR1 and CDR2 from the germline V gene are SGHRS and YFSETQ. CDR3: CASSPRDQSYEQYF. DNA for the CDR3: TGCGCCAGCAGCCCGAGGGACCAATCCTACGAGCAGTACTTC. The variable domain in full, with the rest retrieved from reference TRBV5-1 and TRBJ2-7, is KAGVTQTPRYLIKTRGQQVTLSCSPISGHRSVSWYQQTPGQGLQFLFEYFSETQRNKGNFPGRFSGRQFSNSRSEMNVSTLELGDSALYLCASSPRDQSYEQYFGPGTRLTVT.

There are many counts of this clonotype. The CDR3 DNA sequence: TGTGCCAGCAGCAAAAGGCGGACTAAAGAGACCCAGTACTTC. Its translation: CASSKRRTKETQYF. This sequence joins TRBV7-2 and TRBJ2-5, with D perhaps TRBD2 (6 bases). V lost 5 bases, J lost 3 bases, and 13 bases lay in between. CDR3 size: 14 residues. Germline V lookup: CDR1 SGHTA, CDR2 FQGNSA.

This clonotype was picked up a small number of times. The chain combines TRBV14 with TRBJ2-5; D is unresolved. The CDR3 has 13 residues. Germline assignment: CDR1 SGHDN and CDR2 FVKESK. Trimming removed 1 base from V and 5 bases from J, with 8 bases in between. The DNA for the CDR3 is TGTGCCAGCAGCCAAGGGGTCGGCGAGACCCAGTACTTC. Protein product: CASSQGVGETQYF. The full variable domain, in which reference TRBV14 and TRBJ2-5 provide the parts outside the CDR3, is EAGVTQFPSHSVIEKGQTVTLRCDPISGHDNLYWYRRVMGKEIKFLLHFVKESKQDESGMPNNRFLAERTGGTYSTLKVQPAELEDSGVYFCASSQGVGETQYFGPGTRLLVL.

The chain recombines TRBV6-5 with TRBJ2-3; D is unresolved. V was shortened by 9 bases and J by 6 bases, with 16 bases between the two germline ends. CDR1 is MNHEY and CDR2 is SVGAGI in the germline V gene. The CDR3 covers 13 residues. The CDR3 sequence: CARSPHGGDTQYF. The CDR3 DNA reads TGTGCCAGAAGTCCCCATGGCGGTGATACGCAGTATTTT.

This clonotype occurred many times. The chain is built from TRBV6-2 or TRBV6-3 and TRBJ1-1; D gene ambiguous. The CDR3 loop spans 13 amino acids. Trimming cost V 7 bases and J 1 base, with 10 bases left between them. The germline V gene has CDR1 MNHEY and CDR2 SVGEGT. The CDR3, as DNA: TGTGCCAGCAATGGGCAAGCGAACACTGAAGCTTTCTTT. This gives the protein CASNGQANTEAFF.

Many counts were recorded for this clonotype. V is TRBV20-1 and J is TRBJ1-2; D gene ambiguous. Trimming took off 0 bases at V and 6 bases at J, with 17 bases between the two ends. Germline V gives CDR1 DFQATT, CDR2 SNEGSKA (reference sequence). The CDR3 covers 15 residues. The CDR3 nucleotides are TGCAGTGCTAGAGATTATTCCCGGGGAACGGATGGCTACACCTTC. As protein: CSARDYSRGTDGYTF.

By sample fraction, this clonotype is medium-sized. The genes are TRBV29-1 and TRBJ2-1; D is perhaps TRBD2 (6 bases). The CDR3 spans 13 residues. Per the germline V gene, CDR1 is SQVTM and CDR2 is ANQGSEA. Trimming took off 4 bases at V and 7 bases at J, with 14 bases between the two ends. The CDR3 DNA is TGCAGCGTTGGGAGGGCTAGGTGGAATGAGCAGTTCTTC. The encoded protein is CSVGRARWNEQFF.

This clonotype was seen at least ten times. The chain couples TRBV5-1 to TRBJ2-7, with D uncertain. Trimming cost V 0 bases and J 5 bases, with 12 bases left between them. The CDR3 runs 14 residues. Germline V gene lookup returns CDR1 SGHRS and CDR2 YFSETQ. The chain's CDR3 is CASSLGARTDEQYF. The DNA for the CDR3 is TGCGCCAGCAGCTTGGGGGCGAGAACGGACGAGCAGTACTTC. Full variable domain (remainder filled in from reference TRBV5-1 and TRBJ2-7): KAGVTQTPRYLIKTRGQQVTLSCSPISGHRSVSWYQQTPGQGLQFLFEYFSETQRNKGNFPGRFSGRQFSNSRSEMNVSTLELGDSALYLCASSLGARTDEQYFGPGTRLTVT.

At least ten counts were recorded for this clonotype. The CDR3 loop reads CASSAAQETQYF. In DNA form, the CDR3 reads TGTGCCAGCAGTGCCGCCCAAGAGACCCAGTACTTC. The chain couples TRBV9 to TRBJ2-5; no firm D call. Per germline, CDR1 SGDLS and CDR2 YYNGEE. The CDR3 covers 12 residues. Trimming removed 5 bases at V and 1 base at J, with 6 bases between.

A few counts support this clonotype. V and J are TRBV18 and TRBJ2-7; TRBD2 agrees at 11 bases. The CDR3 extends over 14 amino acids. The J segment lost 5 bases and the V segment lost 2 bases, leaving 2 bases of the junction unmatched. Per germline, CDR1 KGHSH and CDR2 LQKENI. As DNA, the CDR3 is TGTGCCAGCTCACCAGCTAGCGGGAGGCACGAGCAGTACTTC. Encoded protein: CASSPASGRHEQYF.

This clonotype was observed at least ten times. V is TRBV5-1 and J is TRBJ1-2; D not resolved. V was cut by 0 bases and J by 4 bases, with 10 bases left in between. CDR3 length: 14 amino acids. Germline CDR1 is SGHRS and CDR2 is YFSETQ. CDR3 sequence: CASSLGQTGYGYTF. CDR3 DNA sequence: TGCGCCAGCAGCTTGGGTCAGACTGGCTATGGCTACACCTTC. Filled out from reference TRBV5-1 and TRBJ1-2, the complete variable domain reads KAGVTQTPRYLIKTRGQQVTLSCSPISGHRSVSWYQQTPGQGLQFLFEYFSETQRNKGNFPGRFSGRQFSNSRSEMNVSTLELGDSALYLCASSLGQTGYGYTFGSGTRLTVV.

This clonotype has only a few counts. This rearrangement joins TRBV18 to TRBJ2-7; 13 bases agree with TRBD2. The CDR3 contains 14 residues. Trimming cost V 6 bases and J 7 bases; bases outside gene matches: 6. CDR1 is KGHSH, CDR2 LQKENI, per germline. The CDR3 sequence is CASSPGLAGREQYF. The CDR3 DNA reads as TGTGCCAGCTCCCCGGGACTAGCGGGACGGGAGCAGTACTTC.

This clonotype was found many times. The CDR3 protein is CASSEPTSGEGIEQFF. Written as DNA, the CDR3 is TGTGCCAGCAGTGAGCCGACTAGCGGGGAAGGAATCGAGCAGTTCTTC. V gene TRBV2 combines with J gene TRBJ2-1; the match to TRBD2 covers 11 bases. Germline CDR1 is SNHLY and CDR2 is FYNNEI. CDR3 size: 16 residues. With V trimmed by 3 bases and J by 10 bases, 11 bases remained unmatched.

This clonotype was seen many times. J is TRBJ2-7 and V is TRBV6-5; TRBD1 matches at 12 bases. The CDR3 extends over 14 amino acids. Germline CDR1 is MNHEY and CDR2 is SVGAGI. V lost 6 bases and J lost 6; bases outside the gene matches: 6. CDR3: CASSSGTGGGEQYF. CDR3 DNA: TGTGCCAGCAGCTCCGGGACAGGGGGCGGCGAGCAGTACTTC.